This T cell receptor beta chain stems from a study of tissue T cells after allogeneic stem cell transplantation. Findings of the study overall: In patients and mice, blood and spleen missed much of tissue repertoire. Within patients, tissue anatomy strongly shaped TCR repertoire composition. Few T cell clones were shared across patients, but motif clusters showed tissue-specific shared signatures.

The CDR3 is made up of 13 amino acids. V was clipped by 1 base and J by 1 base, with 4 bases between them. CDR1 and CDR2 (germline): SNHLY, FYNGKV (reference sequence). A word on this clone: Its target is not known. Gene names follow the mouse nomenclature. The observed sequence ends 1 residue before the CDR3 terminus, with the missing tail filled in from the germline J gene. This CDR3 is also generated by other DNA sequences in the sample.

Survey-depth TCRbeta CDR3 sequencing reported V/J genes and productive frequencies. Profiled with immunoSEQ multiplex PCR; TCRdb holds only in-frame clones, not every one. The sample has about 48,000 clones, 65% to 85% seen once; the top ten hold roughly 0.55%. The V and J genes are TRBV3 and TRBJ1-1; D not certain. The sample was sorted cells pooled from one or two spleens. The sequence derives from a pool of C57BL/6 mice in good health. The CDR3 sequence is CASSLGGNTEVFF. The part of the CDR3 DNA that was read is TGTGCCAGCAGCTTAGGGGGAAACACAGAAGTCTTC.